This T cell receptor beta chain was retrieved from a study of shared clonotypes between healthy human individuals. About the study: The people who gave samples were a couple of women and a few men aged 18 to 49.

Repertoires were generated with immunoSEQ multiplex PCR, while TCRdb's copy carries only in-frame clones and drops some. In the table there are around 1.1 million clones, around 82% of which are singletons. As concerns this clone: This specimen includes other DNA sequences encoding the same CDR3.

CDR3 length: 15 amino acids. CDR1 and CDR2 from the germline V gene are SEHNR and FQNEAQ (reference sequence). V was shortened by 1 base and J by 0 bases, with 9 bases between the two germline ends. This chain connects TRBV7-9 to TRBJ1-2; the D gene is possibly TRBD1 (5 bases). Sequencing used memory CD4+ T cells from PBMCs. As to subset: CD45RA-negative fraction. The clonotype comes from a man younger than 30 in good health. Some clones in this sample may be carry-over from other donors' samples. This chain's CDR3 is CASSLGQGANYGYTF. In nucleotides, the CDR3 is TGTGCCAGCAGCTTAGGGCAGGGCGCTAACTATGGCTACACCTTC.